Below are 7 T cell receptor beta chains sequenced from a single sample in a study of blood T cell repertoires in COVID-19. The data were produced by immunoSEQ multiplex PCR, yet TCRdb's version contains in-frame clones alone and is incomplete. The sample lists about 330,000 clones, 70% to 90% occurring once. The specimen was PBMCs or T cells enriched from blood (not recorded which). These receptors were obtained from a woman in her 30s who had recovered from COVID-19.

The genes are TRBV7-8 and TRBJ1-2, with D unclear. Germline V gene sequence: CDR1 SGHVS, CDR2 FQNEAQ. The CDR3 covers 15 residues. The ends were cut back, 7 bases at V and 0 bases at J, with 15 bases in the middle. CDR3 region: CASTGMGGTNYGYTF. The CDR3 nucleotides read TGTGCCAGCACCGGTATGGGAGGGACTAACTATGGCTACACCTTC. Supplemented by reference TRBV7-8 and TRBJ1-2, the full variable domain reads GAGVSQSPRYKVAKRGQDVALRCDPISGHVSLFWYQQALGQGPEFLTYFQNEAQLDKSGLPSDRFFAERPEGSVSTLKIQRTQQEDSAVYLCASTGMGGTNYGYTFGSGTRLTVV.

This chain uses TRBV4-3 with TRBJ1-1; D uncertain. Germline CDR1 and CDR2: LGHNA and YSLEER. The CDR3 is 13 residues long. Trimming took 3 bases from V and 0 from J, leaving 5 bases between them. DNA for the CDR3: TGCGCCAGCAGCCAGAGGATGAACACTGAAGCTTTCTTT. Its protein is CASSQRMNTEAFF.

The V gene is TRBV19, the J gene TRBJ1-3; D not resolved. V was pared by 8 bases and J by 1 base, with 9 bases between. Germline lookup yields CDR1 LNHDA and CDR2 SQIVND (reference sequence). This CDR3 has 13 amino acids. The CDR3 bases are TGTGCCAGTCGAGGTGTATCTGGAAACACCATATATTTT. This codes for CASRGVSGNTIYF.

The sample holds a few counts of this clone. V gene TRBV10-3 combines with J gene TRBJ1-5; no clear D gene. From germline, CDR1 is ENHRY and CDR2 SYGVKD. Trimming took off 0 bases at V and 5 bases at J, with 14 bases between the two ends. This CDR3 contains 16 residues. CDR3 residues: CAISESGSRLHQPQHF. CDR3 bases: TGTGCCATCAGTGAGTCCGGGTCGAGGCTGCATCAGCCCCAGCATTTT.

The rearrangement uses TRBV29-1 and TRBJ2-7; TRBD2 is a possible D gene (6 bases). CDR1 is SQVTM, CDR2 ANQGSEA, per germline. Trimming shortened V by 5 bases and J by 0 bases, and 14 bases separated the two germline ends. The CDR3 is made up of 14 amino acids. CDR3 amino acids: CSVTRGRSSYEQYF. The CDR3 DNA follows: TGCAGCGTTACCAGAGGGAGGAGCTCCTACGAGCAGTACTTC.

The V gene is TRBV28, the J gene TRBJ1-2; D unresolved. Germline-derived CDR1 and CDR2 are MDHEN and SYDVKM. Trimming pared 4 bases from V and 2 bases from J, leaving 11 bases between. CDR3 size: 14 residues. The DNA of the CDR3 is TGTGCCAGCAGTTCCCAAAGGGAGAACTATGGCTACACCTTC. Its translation: CASSSQRENYGYTF.

This clone was seen just once. In DNA, the CDR3 is TGTGCCAGCAGCTTAATGACAGGGATGATAAATTCACCCCTCCACTTT. It specifies CASSLMTGMINSPLHF. The chain uses TRBV5-6 and TRBJ1-6; 7 bases match TRBD1. CDR3 length: 16 amino acids. Germline V lookup: CDR1 SGHDT, CDR2 YYEEEE. V dropped 2 bases and J dropped 7; count of bases not matched to a gene: 9.